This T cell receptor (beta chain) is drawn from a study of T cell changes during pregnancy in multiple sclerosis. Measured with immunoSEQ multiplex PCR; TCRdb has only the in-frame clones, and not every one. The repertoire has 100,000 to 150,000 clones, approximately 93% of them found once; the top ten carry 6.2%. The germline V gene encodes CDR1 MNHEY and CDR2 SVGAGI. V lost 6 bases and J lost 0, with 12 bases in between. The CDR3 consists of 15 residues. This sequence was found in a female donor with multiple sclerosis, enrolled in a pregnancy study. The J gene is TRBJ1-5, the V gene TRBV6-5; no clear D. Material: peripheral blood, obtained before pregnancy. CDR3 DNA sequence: TGTGCCAGCAGGTCCAGCCGGGTTAGCAATCAGCCCCAGCATTTT. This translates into CASRSSRVSNQPQHF.